The subject of this entry is one T cell receptor beta chain. This sample is drawn from a study of blood T cell repertoires in COVID-19. Sequencing was performed with immunoSEQ multiplex PCR; in TCRdb, only in-frame clones are kept and a portion is missing. The sample yields around 70,000 clones, approximately 80% seen once. Germline values: CDR1 MNHEY, CDR2 SVGAGI. The CDR3 is made up of 14 amino acids. V was clipped by 7 bases and J by 6 bases, with 16 bases between them. This clonotype was obtained from a human donor in a cohort sampled during active COVID-19. Sequenced input: peripheral blood. The chain combines TRBV6-5 with TRBJ1-5; TRBD1 might be the D (5 bases). Here the CDR3 DNA reads TGTGCCAGCACCCAGACGGGGGTTAGTCAGCCCCAGCATTTT. This codes for CASTQTGVSQPQHF.